This T cell receptor beta chain was observed in a study of T cell repertoires in cytomegalovirus infection (dated by TCRdb to about 2019). Regarding the research as a whole: Recently identified HLA-C-restricted CMV epitopes, whose presentation resists viral immunomodulation, were targeted by peptide stimulations together with well-studied HLA-B-restricted epitopes. Donor HLA type was relevant to the analysis, as public TCR beta signatures indicated carriage of CMV infection together with the matching HLA type. General study outcomes and caveats: In both this cohort and an independent cohort of a few hundred donors, the cumulative frequency of public TCR beta family members distinguished carriers of CMV infection plus the relevant HLA type. The ex vivo response was dominated by HLA-C-restricted CMV-specific TCR beta clonotypes, and the single most frequent clonotype in two of eight donors was supplied by these HLA-C-restricted clonotypes.

The data were produced on an Illumina HiSeq 1500. TCRdb itself trimmed the public reads at Q25 with fastp, ran MiXCR and retained productive beta chains. Rows are combined by CDR3 protein, so each entry shows the most common genes and DNA. The sample table holds roughly 920,000 distinct CDR3 sequences, of which approximately 31% were seen once. The ten biggest clones cover around an eighth of the sample. Here V drops 4 bases and J drops 3 bases, and the junction holds 8 bases not matched to any gene. CDR1 and CDR2 are read off the germline V gene (reference sequence) as SEHNR and FQNEAQ. The CDR3 contains 15 residues, cysteine and phenylalanine counted. Only the CDR3 part of the read is kept: 45 bases, read in frame from the first base. With regard to this clonotype: What this receptor recognizes is not known. No base-level quality is on record; no much larger clone is a single base apart.

The treatment or condition label of this sample denotes: in vitro stimulation with specific CMV peptide epitopes to enrich CMV-specific T cells. The receptor was derived from a human donor in good health (CMV status not recorded). Some clones in this sample may be carry-over from other donors' samples. The sample consisted of cultured CD8+ T cells from PBMCs, taken from culture after CMV antigen stimulation. The rearrangement combines TRBV7-9 with TRBJ2-7; 8 bases in between match TRBD1. The DNA sequence is as follows: TGTGCCAGCAGCTCCCCCAGGACAGGGCTCTACGAGCAGTACTTC. Its protein is CASSSPRTGLYEQYF.